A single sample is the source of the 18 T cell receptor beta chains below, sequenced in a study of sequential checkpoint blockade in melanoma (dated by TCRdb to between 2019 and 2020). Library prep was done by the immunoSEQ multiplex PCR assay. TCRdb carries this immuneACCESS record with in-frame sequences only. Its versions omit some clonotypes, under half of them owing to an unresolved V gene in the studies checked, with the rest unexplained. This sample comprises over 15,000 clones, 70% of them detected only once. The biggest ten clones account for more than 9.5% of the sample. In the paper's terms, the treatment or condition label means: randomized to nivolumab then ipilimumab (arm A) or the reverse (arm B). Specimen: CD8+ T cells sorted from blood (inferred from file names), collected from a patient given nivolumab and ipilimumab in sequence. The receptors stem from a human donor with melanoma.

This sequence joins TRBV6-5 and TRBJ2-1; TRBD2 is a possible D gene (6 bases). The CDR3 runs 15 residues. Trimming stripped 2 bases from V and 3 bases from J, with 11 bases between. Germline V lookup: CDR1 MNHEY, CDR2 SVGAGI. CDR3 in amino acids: CASSYGGNDYNEQFF. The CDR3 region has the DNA TGTGCCAGCAGTTACGGGGGGAACGACTACAATGAGCAGTTCTTC.

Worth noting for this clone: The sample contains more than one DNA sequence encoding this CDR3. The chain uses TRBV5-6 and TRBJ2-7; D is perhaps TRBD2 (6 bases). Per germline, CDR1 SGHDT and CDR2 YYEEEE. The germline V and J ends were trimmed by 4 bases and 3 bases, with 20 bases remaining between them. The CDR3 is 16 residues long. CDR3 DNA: TGTGCCAGCAGCGGACTGGGGGGAGGCAGGTTCTACGAGCAGTACTTC. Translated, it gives CASSGLGGGRFYEQYF.

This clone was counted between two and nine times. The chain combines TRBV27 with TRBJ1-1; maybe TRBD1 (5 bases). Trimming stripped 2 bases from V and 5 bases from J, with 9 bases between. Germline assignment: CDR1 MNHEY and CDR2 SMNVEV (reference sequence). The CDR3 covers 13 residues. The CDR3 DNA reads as TGTGCCAGCAGTTTAACAGGAGGGACTGAAGCTTTCTTT. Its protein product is CASSLTGGTEAFF.

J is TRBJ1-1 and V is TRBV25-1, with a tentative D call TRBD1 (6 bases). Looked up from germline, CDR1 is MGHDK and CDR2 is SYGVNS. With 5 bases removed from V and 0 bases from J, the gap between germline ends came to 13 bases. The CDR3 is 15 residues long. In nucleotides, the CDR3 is TGTGCCAGCAGTCCACCGGGACACCTGAACACTGAAGCTTTCTTT. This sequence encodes CASSPPGHLNTEAFF.

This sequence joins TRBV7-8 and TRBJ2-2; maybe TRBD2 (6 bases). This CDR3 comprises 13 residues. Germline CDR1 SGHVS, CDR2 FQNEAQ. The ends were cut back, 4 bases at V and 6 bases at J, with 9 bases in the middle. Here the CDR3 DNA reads TGTGCCAGCAGCTGGCTAGCGTCCGGGGAGCTGTTTTTT. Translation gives CASSWLASGELFF. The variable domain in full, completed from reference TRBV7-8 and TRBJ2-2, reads GAGVSQSPRYKVAKRGQDVALRCDPISGHVSLFWYQQALGQGPEFLTYFQNEAQLDKSGLPSDRFFAERPEGSVSTLKIQRTQQEDSAVYLCASSWLASGELFFGEGSRLTVL.

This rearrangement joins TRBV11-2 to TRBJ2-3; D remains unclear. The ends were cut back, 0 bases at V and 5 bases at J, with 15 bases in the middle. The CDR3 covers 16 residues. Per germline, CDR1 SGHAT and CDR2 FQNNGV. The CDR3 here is CASSLDVPETIDTQYF. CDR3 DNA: TGTGCCAGCAGCTTAGATGTCCCGGAGACGATAGATACGCAGTATTTT.

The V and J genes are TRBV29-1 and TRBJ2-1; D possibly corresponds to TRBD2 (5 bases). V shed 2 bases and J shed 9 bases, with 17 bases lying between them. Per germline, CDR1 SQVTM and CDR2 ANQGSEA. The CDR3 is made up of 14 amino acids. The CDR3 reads CSVETRQLPLEQFF. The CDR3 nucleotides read TGCAGCGTTGAAACTAGACAATTGCCTCTTGAGCAGTTCTTC.

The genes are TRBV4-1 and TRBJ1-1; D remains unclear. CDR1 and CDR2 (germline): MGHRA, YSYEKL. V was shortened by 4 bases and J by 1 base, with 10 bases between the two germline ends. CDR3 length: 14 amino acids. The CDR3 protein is CASSPQRRNTEAFF. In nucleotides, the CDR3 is TGCGCCAGCAGCCCCCAGAGGAGGAACACTGAAGCTTTCTTT.

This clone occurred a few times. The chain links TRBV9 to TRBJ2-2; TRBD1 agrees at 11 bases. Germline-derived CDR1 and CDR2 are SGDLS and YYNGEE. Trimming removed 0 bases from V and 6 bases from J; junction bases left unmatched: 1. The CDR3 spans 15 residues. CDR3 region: CASSVGTGGAGELFF. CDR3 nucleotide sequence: TGTGCCAGCAGCGTAGGGACAGGGGGCGCCGGGGAGCTGTTTTTT.

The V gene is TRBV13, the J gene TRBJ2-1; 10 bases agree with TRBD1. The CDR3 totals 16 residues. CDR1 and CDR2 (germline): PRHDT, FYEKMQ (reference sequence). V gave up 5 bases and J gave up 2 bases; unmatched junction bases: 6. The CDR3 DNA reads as TGTGCCAGCAGCCCTAGAGGACAGGGGGCCTACAATGAGCAGTTCTTC. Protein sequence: CASSPRGQGAYNEQFF.

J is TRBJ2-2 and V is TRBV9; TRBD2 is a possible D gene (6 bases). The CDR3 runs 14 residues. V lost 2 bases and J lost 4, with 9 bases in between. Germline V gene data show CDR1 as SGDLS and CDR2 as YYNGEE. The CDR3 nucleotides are TGTGCCAGCAGCGTCGGGGGTGGCACCGGGGAGCTGTTTTTT. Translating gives CASSVGGGTGELFF.

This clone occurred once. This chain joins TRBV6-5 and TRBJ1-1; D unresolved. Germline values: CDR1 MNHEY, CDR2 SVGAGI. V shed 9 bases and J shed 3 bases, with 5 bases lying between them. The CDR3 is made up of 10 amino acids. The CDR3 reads CASSDTEAFF. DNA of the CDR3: TGTGCCAGTTCGGACACTGAAGCTTTCTTT.

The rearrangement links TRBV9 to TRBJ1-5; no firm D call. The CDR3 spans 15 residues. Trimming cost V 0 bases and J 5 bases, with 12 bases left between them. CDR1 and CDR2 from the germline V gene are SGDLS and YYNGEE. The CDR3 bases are TGTGCCAGCAGCGTAGGGAGTGAAGGATATCAGCCCCAGCATTTT. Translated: CASSVGSEGYQPQHF.

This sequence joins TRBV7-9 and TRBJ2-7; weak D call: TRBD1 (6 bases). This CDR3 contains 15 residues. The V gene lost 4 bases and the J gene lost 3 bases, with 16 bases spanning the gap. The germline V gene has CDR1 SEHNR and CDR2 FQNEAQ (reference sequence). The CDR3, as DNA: TGTGCCAGCAGCTCCCAGGACAGTCCCGGCTACGAGCAGTACTTC. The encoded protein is CASSSQDSPGYEQYF.

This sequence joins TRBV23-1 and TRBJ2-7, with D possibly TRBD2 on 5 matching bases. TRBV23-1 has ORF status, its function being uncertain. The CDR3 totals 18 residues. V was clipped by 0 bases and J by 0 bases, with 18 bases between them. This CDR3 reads CASSQSFPAAVRSYEQYF. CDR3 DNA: TGCGCCAGCAGTCAATCGTTTCCAGCGGCCGTGCGCTCCTACGAGCAGTACTTC.

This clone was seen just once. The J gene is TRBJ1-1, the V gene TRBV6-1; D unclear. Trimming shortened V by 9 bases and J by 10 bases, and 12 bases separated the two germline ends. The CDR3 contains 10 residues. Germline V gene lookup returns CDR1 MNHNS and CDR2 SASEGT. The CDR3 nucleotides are TGTGCCAGTGAGTGGAGCTCAGCTTTCTTT. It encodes CASEWSSAFF.

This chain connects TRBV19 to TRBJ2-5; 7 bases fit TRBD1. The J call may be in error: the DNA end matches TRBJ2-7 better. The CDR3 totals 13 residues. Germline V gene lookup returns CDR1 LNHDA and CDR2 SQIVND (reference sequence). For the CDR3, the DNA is TGTGCCAGTAGTAAAGACAGGGTCAACGAGCAGTACTTC. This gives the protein CASSKDRVNEQYF.

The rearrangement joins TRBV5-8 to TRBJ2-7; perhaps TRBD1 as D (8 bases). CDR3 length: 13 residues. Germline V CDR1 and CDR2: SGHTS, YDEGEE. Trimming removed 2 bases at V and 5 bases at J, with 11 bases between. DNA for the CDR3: TGTGCCAGCAGCTTTACAGGGGGGGACGAGCAGTACTTC. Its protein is CASSFTGGDEQYF.